This T cell receptor beta chain was profiled in a study of TIL therapy for anti-PD-1-resistant metastatic lung cancer. Across the whole study: Tumors were harvested before any PD-1/PD-L1 blockade.

The germline CDR1 and CDR2 sequences are MNHNY and SVGAGI (reference sequence). The length of the CDR3 is 14 residues. V was trimmed by 2 bases and J by 4 bases, leaving 11 bases between them. This was the immunoSEQ v3 assay. The data were produced by immunoSEQ multiplex PCR, yet TCRdb's version contains in-frame clones alone and is incomplete. The sample yields about 15,000 clones, 86% seen once. Specified time point: pre-treatment sample, taken before nivolumab and TIL therapy. This chain joins TRBV6-6 and TRBJ2-5; D may be TRBD1 (6 bases). This receptor was obtained from a person between 30 and 80 years old with non-small cell lung cancer. Sequences were derived from blood, sampled at baseline. The CDR3 DNA follows: TGTGCCAGCAGTTACACAGCCAGGGGAGAGACCCAGTACTTC. This sequence encodes CASSYTARGETQYF.